This T cell receptor (beta chain) emerged from a study of tissue T cells after allogeneic stem cell transplantation. The assay was immunoSEQ multiplex PCR, and TCRdb's table has in-frame clones only and misses some. The data show about 20,000 clones, 55% to 75% seen once. Study conclusions and caveats: Anatomically similar tissues had similar TCR repertoires within each patient. Blood and spleen captured only part of the tissue TCR repertoire. Limitations included a small, clinically heterogeneous cohort and limited sampling depth.

V was clipped by 2 bases and J by 0 bases; unmatched bases: 4. Germline V gene sequence: CDR1 SGHDT, CDR2 FRDEAV. The CDR3 totals 15 residues. Remarks on this clone: Its matching antigen is unknown. Gene names are the mouse ones. The DNA ends 1 residue before the CDR3 does, and the rest of the CDR3 is filled in from the germline J gene.

The rearrangement uses TRBV14 and TRBJ1-1; TRBD1 aligns across 7 bases. Sequencing was done on a sample of spleen. The sequence was obtained from a female BALB/c mouse in good health. For this strain, the MHC haplotype corresponds to H2-d. CDR3 residues: CASSLGTEANTEVFF. Partial CDR3 DNA: TGTGCCAGCAGTTTGGGGACAGAAGCAAACACAGAAGTCTTC.